This TCR beta chain was obtained from a study of post-analysis software for immune sequencing data. Built from TCR beta cDNA, the libraries had unique molecular identifiers in them. A single record per CDR3 protein comes from TCRdb applying MiXCR to the PCR reads. In the table there are roughly 430,000 distinct CDR3 sequences, less than 40% of which are singletons. Sequencing used blood. This clonotype was sampled from a girl aged 2-10 years with multiple sclerosis.

The CDR3 nucleotides are TGTGCCAGCAGCATCCGTTCGACAGATCCCGGGGAGCTGTTTTTT. This sequence encodes CASSIRSTDPGELFF. This chain connects TRBV9 to TRBJ2-2, with D perhaps TRBD1 (5 bases). Between the trimmed V and J ends, which lost 4 bases and 6 bases, there was a span of 16 bases. The CDR3 length is 15 residues. Looked up from germline, CDR1 is SGDLS and CDR2 is YYNGEE.